Shown below are 9 T cell receptor beta chains from a single sample sequenced in a study of glioma-infiltrating T cells after dendritic cell vaccination. Libraries were prepared by immunoSEQ multiplex PCR; TCRdb keeps only in-frame clonotypes and omits some of them. The table shows some 90,000 clones, with 75% to 85% occurring only once. The time point is: after dendritic cell vaccination, including at tumor progression/relapse. Sequencing used blood, obtained after dendritic cell vaccination. Every receptor here comes from a human donor with glioblastoma.

This chain joins TRBV7-8 and TRBJ2-3; TRBD1 might be the D (6 bases). The CDR3 covers 16 residues. CDR1 and CDR2 (germline): SGHVS, FQNEAQ. V gave up 4 bases and J gave up 3 bases, with 17 bases separating them. This CDR3 reads CASSSTQGLRTDTQYF. The DNA for the CDR3 is TGTGCCAGCAGCTCGACACAGGGCCTTCGTACAGATACGCAGTATTTT.

This chain connects TRBV19 to TRBJ1-2, with D tentatively TRBD1 (5 bases). CDR1 is LNHDA and CDR2 is SQIVND in the germline V gene (reference sequence). V was clipped by 4 bases and J by 4 bases, with 16 bases between them. The CDR3 has 15 residues. CDR3 sequence: CASSTDQGDRYGYTF. In DNA form, the CDR3 reads TGTGCCAGTAGTACAGATCAGGGTGATCGCTATGGCTACACCTTC.

The chain employs TRBV10-3 and TRBJ1-3; 10 bases agree with TRBD1. V trimming: 10 bases; J trimming: 2 bases; junction bases outside the gene matches: 11. This CDR3 contains 16 residues. From germline, CDR1 is ENHRY and CDR2 SYGVKD. The CDR3 nucleotides read TGTGCCACCCAAAGACAGGGGGCGACGACTGGAAACACCATATATTTT. This sequence encodes CATQRQGATTGNTIYF.

The count of this clone is one. The chain carries TRBV29-1 and TRBJ1-2; TRBD1 might be the D (6 bases). The CDR3 is 15 residues long. Germline CDR1 reads SQVTM; CDR2 reads ANQGSEA. With 4 bases removed from V and 4 bases from J, the gap between germline ends came to 19 bases. The CDR3 reads CSVGSGNTGTYGYTF. The CDR3 DNA follows: TGCAGCGTTGGGTCGGGCAATACAGGGACCTATGGCTACACCTTC.

This clone was found a few times. The V call is TRBV4-1, the J call TRBJ1-3; the D gene is possibly TRBD1 (6 bases). CDR3 length equals 17 residues. With 4 bases removed from V and 0 bases from J, the gap between germline ends came to 16 bases. From germline, CDR1 is MGHRA and CDR2 YSYEKL. Written as DNA, the CDR3 is TGCGCCAGCAGCCCCATCCCAGGACAGTTCTCTGGAAACACCATATATTTT. It codes for CASSPIPGQFSGNTIYF.

There are a few counts of this clone. The V call is TRBV2, the J call TRBJ1-6; the match to TRBD1 covers 7 bases. CDR1 and CDR2 (germline): SNHLY, FYNNEI. The CDR3 is 14 amino acids. With V trimmed by 6 bases and J by 7 bases, 6 bases remained unmatched. The CDR3 nucleotides read TGTGCCAGCAGAACAGGGGTTGTGAATTCACCCCTCCACTTT. Its translation: CASRTGVVNSPLHF.

The chain links TRBV15 to TRBJ1-2; 8 positions match TRBD1. V was pared by 1 base and J by 5 bases, with 9 bases of the junction left unmatched. Per germline, CDR1 LNHNV and CDR2 YYDKDF (reference sequence). This CDR3 contains 16 residues. In DNA form, the CDR3 reads TGTGCCACCAGCAGAGTCCAAACAGGGGGAGGTTATGGCTACACCTTC. It translates to CATSRVQTGGGYGYTF.

The CDR3 nucleotides are TGCGCCAGCAGCCAAGACGGGGTGGCGGGGTTCACAGATACGCAGTATTTT. Translated, it gives CASSQDGVAGFTDTQYF. J is TRBJ2-3 and V is TRBV4-1, with D possibly matching TRBD2 (6 bases). The ends were cut back, 0 bases at V and 2 bases at J, with 15 bases in the middle. The V gene's germline CDR1 is MGHRA and CDR2 YSYEKL. The CDR3 covers 17 residues.

The chain links TRBV6-5 to TRBJ1-2, with 8 bases lining up with TRBD1. The V segment lost 5 bases and the J segment 5 bases; nucleotides outside the gene matches: 7. The V gene's germline CDR1 is MNHEY and CDR2 SVGAGI. There are 14 residues in the CDR3. CDR3 nucleotides: TGTGCCAGCAGTACAACCCGGACAGGGTATGGCTACACCTTC. Translated: CASSTTRTGYGYTF.